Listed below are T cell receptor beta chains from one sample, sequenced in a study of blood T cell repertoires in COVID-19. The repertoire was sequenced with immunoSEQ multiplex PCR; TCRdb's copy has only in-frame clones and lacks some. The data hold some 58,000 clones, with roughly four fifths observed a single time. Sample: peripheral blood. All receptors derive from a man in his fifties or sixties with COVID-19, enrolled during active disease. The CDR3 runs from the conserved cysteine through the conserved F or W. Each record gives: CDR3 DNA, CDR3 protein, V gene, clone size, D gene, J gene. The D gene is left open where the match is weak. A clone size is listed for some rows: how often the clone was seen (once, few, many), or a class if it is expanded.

CDR3nt: TGTGCCAGCAGCCGCTCCGGGACTAACACCGGGGAGCTGTTTTTT
CDR3aa: CASSRSGTNTGELFF
v_gene: TRBV3-1/TRBV3-2
abundance: .
d_gene: .
j_gene: TRBJ2-2

CDR3nt: TGTGCCAGCAGCGTGGAGGGGGCCCACGGTAATACGCAGTATTTT
CDR3aa: CASSVEGAHGNTQYF
v_gene: TRBV9
abundance: .
d_gene: .
j_gene: TRBJ2-3

CDR3nt: TGTGCTAGTGGGCCGGGACAGTTGAACACTGAAGCTTTCTTT
CDR3aa: CASGPGQLNTEAFF
v_gene: TRBV12-5
abundance: .
d_gene: TRBD1
j_gene: TRBJ1-1

CDR3nt: TGTGCCAGCAGCTCCAAATCGACAGACAATGAGCAGTTCTTC
CDR3aa: CASSSKSTDNEQFF
v_gene: TRBV11-3
abundance: .
d_gene: .
j_gene: TRBJ2-1

CDR3nt: TGTGCCAGCACCCAAAGGGGACAAGAGACCCAGTACTTC
CDR3aa: CASTQRGQETQYF
v_gene: TRBV6-5
abundance: .
d_gene: .
j_gene: TRBJ2-5

CDR3nt: TGTGCCAGCAGCTCCCAGGGGACGGAGAATCAGCCCCAGCATTTT
CDR3aa: CASSSQGTENQPQHF
v_gene: TRBV9
abundance: once
d_gene: .
j_gene: TRBJ1-5

CDR3nt: TGTGCCAGCAGCTACCAGGGGGCGGGAGGCTACACCTTC
CDR3aa: CASSYQGAGGYTF
v_gene: TRBV5-5
abundance: .
d_gene: TRBD1
j_gene: TRBJ1-2

CDR3nt: TGTGCCAGCTCACCACCGTCGGCCCAGGGGGCCCAGTACTTC
CDR3aa: CASSPPSAQGAQYF
v_gene: TRBV18
abundance: .
d_gene: TRBD1
j_gene: TRBJ2-5

CDR3nt: TGTGCCAGCAGCTTCCAATCCTACGAGCAGTACTTC
CDR3aa: CASSFQSYEQYF
v_gene: TRBV7-9
abundance: .
d_gene: .
j_gene: TRBJ2-7

CDR3nt: TGTGCCAGCACCAGCTTGGTTATGGGTATCGGGAGCTATGGCTACACCTTC
CDR3aa: CASTSLVMGIGSYGYTF
v_gene: TRBV5-4
abundance: .
d_gene: .
j_gene: TRBJ1-2

CDR3nt: TGTGCCAGCAGTGGTGACAGGGCTAATTCACCCCTCCACTTT
CDR3aa: CASSGDRANSPLHF
v_gene: TRBV25-1
abundance: .
d_gene: TRBD1
j_gene: TRBJ1-6

CDR3nt: TGTGCCAGCAGTGAACCACTAGCGGCCCTCTACGAGCAGTACTTC
CDR3aa: CASSEPLAALYEQYF
v_gene: TRBV2
abundance: .
d_gene: TRBD2
j_gene: TRBJ2-7

CDR3nt: TGTGCCAGCAGCCGCCGGGACAGGGGGGCCTACGAGCAGTACTTC
CDR3aa: CASSRRDRGAYEQYF
v_gene: TRBV7-2
abundance: .
d_gene: TRBD1
j_gene: TRBJ2-7

CDR3nt: TGTGCCAGCAGCCCAGGGGACAGGGGAACAGATACGCAGTATTTT
CDR3aa: CASSPGDRGTDTQYF
v_gene: TRBV7-2
abundance: .
d_gene: TRBD1
j_gene: TRBJ2-3

CDR3nt: TGTGCCAGCTCACCCCCGCGCTCACCCCTCCACTTT
CDR3aa: CASSPPRSPLHF
v_gene: TRBV18
abundance: .
d_gene: .
j_gene: TRBJ1-6

CDR3nt: TGTGCCAGCAGCCAAGTGGCTAACACCGGGGAGCTGTTTTTT
CDR3aa: CASSQVANTGELFF
v_gene: TRBV3-1/TRBV3-2
abundance: few
d_gene: .
j_gene: TRBJ2-2

CDR3nt: TGTGCCAGCAGCTTAGGAGTAGTCGGTGAGCAGTTCTTC
CDR3aa: CASSLGVVGEQFF
v_gene: TRBV7-3
abundance: .
d_gene: .
j_gene: TRBJ2-1

CDR3nt: TGTGCCACCACCACTCAACCACAGGGTCTGGACACAGATACGCAGTATTTT
CDR3aa: CATTTQPQGLDTDTQYF
v_gene: TRBV5-4
abundance: .
d_gene: .
j_gene: TRBJ2-3

CDR3nt: TGTGCCAGCAGCCAAGACGGACCGGGACAGGGGTTCAATGGCTACACCTTC
CDR3aa: CASSQDGPGQGFNGYTF
v_gene: TRBV14
abundance: .
d_gene: TRBD1
j_gene: TRBJ1-2

CDR3nt: TGCGCCAGCAGTGAGTCGTGCGTCACTGAAGCTTTCTTT
CDR3aa: CASSESCVTEAFF
v_gene: TRBV10-1
abundance: .
d_gene: .
j_gene: TRBJ1-1

CDR3nt: TGTGCCAGCAGCTTAGTGGAGCAGGGCCACTATGGCTACACCTTC
CDR3aa: CASSLVEQGHYGYTF
v_gene: TRBV7-9
abundance: .
d_gene: .
j_gene: TRBJ1-2

CDR3nt: TGTGCCACTTCCATAGGGGATCCTGGTCAGCCCCAGCATTTT
CDR3aa: CATSIGDPGQPQHF
v_gene: TRBV19
abundance: .
d_gene: .
j_gene: TRBJ1-5

CDR3nt: TGTGCCAGCAGCTTAGGTTGGGCTACCGCCGGGGAGCTGTTTTTT
CDR3aa: CASSLGWATAGELFF
v_gene: TRBV11-2
abundance: .
d_gene: .
j_gene: TRBJ2-2

CDR3nt: TGTGCCAGTAGTATAGGGACAGCTAATGAAAAACTGTTTTTT
CDR3aa: CASSIGTANEKLFF
v_gene: TRBV19
abundance: .
d_gene: .
j_gene: TRBJ1-4

CDR3nt: TGTGCCAGCAGCTTAATCAGGGAAGCTTTCTTT
CDR3aa: CASSLIREAFF
v_gene: TRBV7-2
abundance: once
d_gene: .
j_gene: TRBJ1-1

CDR3nt: TGTGCCAGTTTAGAGCGCACTGAAGCTTTCTTT
CDR3aa: CASLERTEAFF
v_gene: TRBV12-3/TRBV12-4
abundance: .
d_gene: .
j_gene: TRBJ1-1

CDR3nt: TGCGCCAGCAGCCGCGACGGGGTATCCTACAATGAGCAGTTCTTC
CDR3aa: CASSRDGVSYNEQFF
v_gene: TRBV5-1
abundance: .
d_gene: .
j_gene: TRBJ2-1

CDR3nt: TGTGCCAGCAGCCGCCGGAGGGAGAGCCAAGAGACCCAGTACTTC
CDR3aa: CASSRRRESQETQYF
v_gene: TRBV6-6
abundance: .
d_gene: .
j_gene: TRBJ2-5

CDR3nt: TGCAGCGTTAAGGAGGGGGGACAGGGCTACGAGCAGTACTTC
CDR3aa: CSVKEGGQGYEQYF
v_gene: TRBV29-1
abundance: .
d_gene: TRBD1
j_gene: TRBJ2-7

CDR3nt: TGTGCCAGCAGCTCCGGGGAAGGGACTTACGAGCAGTACTTC
CDR3aa: CASSSGEGTYEQYF
v_gene: TRBV7-6
abundance: .
d_gene: .
j_gene: TRBJ2-7

CDR3nt: TGTGCCAGTAGTCGGGAAAGGGATCGCTCGAACACCGGGGAGCTGTTTTTT
CDR3aa: CASSRERDRSNTGELFF
v_gene: TRBV19
abundance: .
d_gene: .
j_gene: TRBJ2-2

CDR3nt: TGTGCCAGCAGCTTAGATGCAGGGCCTTCAGAAGCTTTCTTT
CDR3aa: CASSLDAGPSEAFF
v_gene: TRBV7-8
abundance: .
d_gene: .
j_gene: TRBJ1-1

CDR3nt: TGTGCCAGCAGCGTAGGGGGCCAACCGAACACTGAAGCTTTCTTT
CDR3aa: CASSVGGQPNTEAFF
v_gene: TRBV9
abundance: .
d_gene: .
j_gene: TRBJ1-1

CDR3nt: TGTGCCAGCAGTGAATTGACAGTTAATCAGCCCCAGCATTTT
CDR3aa: CASSELTVNQPQHF
v_gene: TRBV6-1
abundance: once
d_gene: .
j_gene: TRBJ1-5

CDR3nt: TGTGCCAGCAGCTTAGATGGCAGGGGATATGGCTACACCTTC
CDR3aa: CASSLDGRGYGYTF
v_gene: TRBV11-2
abundance: .
d_gene: .
j_gene: TRBJ1-2